These T cell receptor beta chains were read from a single sample in a study of memory CD4+ T cells and cytomegalovirus serostatus. Measured with immunoSEQ multiplex PCR; TCRdb has only the in-frame clones, and not every one. The sample contains some 48,000 clones, around 80% of which appear only once. The sample was memory CD4+ T cells from blood. These receptors came from an adult in good health and CMV-seronegative. Each CDR3 is given with its conserved first and last residue. A D gene is named only where the DNA matches it firmly. Clone size appears in some rows only: once, few, many, or a class for an expanded clone.

size: once
J: TRBJ2-7
V: TRBV19
D: TRBD1
CDR3: CASRDRAYEQYF
DNA: TGTGCCAGTAGGGACAGGGCCTACGAGCAGTACTTC

size: -
J: TRBJ1-2
V: TRBV7-2
D: -
CDR3: CASSLGRTNYGYTF
DNA: TGTGCCAGCAGCTTAGGCAGGACTAACTATGGCTACACCTTC

size: -
J: TRBJ2-5
V: TRBV11-2
D: TRBD1
CDR3: CASSLVVGQGVGTQYF
DNA: TGTGCCAGCAGCTTAGTGGTCGGACAGGGAGTGGGGACCCAGTACTTC

size: -
J: TRBJ2-1
V: TRBV7-2
D: TRBD2
CDR3: CASSLARIAGGHYNEQFF
DNA: TGTGCCAGCAGCTTAGCCCGAATAGCGGGGGGACACTACAATGAGCAGTTCTTC

size: -
J: TRBJ1-3
V: TRBV19
D: -
CDR3: CASSTETGNTIYF
DNA: TGTGCCAGTAGTACGGAGACTGGAAACACCATATATTTT

size: -
J: TRBJ1-6
V: TRBV27
D: TRBD1
CDR3: CASRSRMGQGNSPLHF
DNA: TGTGCCAGCAGGTCCAGGATGGGACAGGGGAATTCACCCCTCCACTTT

size: -
J: TRBJ1-5
V: TRBV7-8
D: -
CDR3: CASSLEGIPNQPQHF
DNA: TGTGCCAGCAGCTTAGAGGGTATCCCCAATCAGCCCCAGCATTTT

size: -
J: TRBJ2-7
V: TRBV5-1
D: -
CDR3: CASSLEPPAGLSYEQYF
DNA: TGCGCCAGCAGCTTGGAGCCACCGGCAGGTCTTTCCTACGAGCAGTACTTC

size: -
J: TRBJ2-2
V: TRBV7-9
D: -
CDR3: CASAIDLSTGELFF
DNA: TGTGCCAGCGCGATCGACCTATCTACCGGGGAGCTGTTTTTT

size: -
J: TRBJ2-3
V: TRBV6-1
D: -
CDR3: CASRPLGRTDTQYF
DNA: TGTGCCAGCAGGCCCTTAGGGCGCACAGATACGCAGTATTTT

size: -
J: TRBJ1-3
V: TRBV4-3
D: -
CDR3: CASSVERAGNTIYF
DNA: TGCGCCAGCAGCGTCGAAAGGGCTGGAAACACCATATATTTT

size: -
J: TRBJ2-1
V: TRBV28
D: TRBD2
CDR3: CASSLGGLVLNEQFF
DNA: TGTGCCAGCAGTTTGGGTGGACTAGTATTAAATGAGCAGTTCTTC

size: few
J: TRBJ1-1
V: TRBV20-1
D: -
CDR3: CSATRGTEAFF
DNA: TGCAGTGCTACCCGGGGCACTGAAGCTTTCTTT

size: -
J: TRBJ1-4
V: TRBV2
D: -
CDR3: CASSAGRNNEKLFF
DNA: TGTGCCAGCAGTGCGGGCAGGAATAATGAAAAACTGTTTTTT

size: -
J: TRBJ2-6
V: TRBV7-8
D: TRBD1
CDR3: CASSLWVDGQGNVLTF
DNA: TGTGCCAGCAGCTTATGGGTGGACGGACAGGGTAACGTCCTGACTTTC

size: -
J: TRBJ1-2
V: TRBV5-1
D: TRBD1
CDR3: CASSGQGARGYTF
DNA: TGCGCCAGCTCAGGACAGGGGGCGCGGGGCTACACCTTC

size: -
J: TRBJ2-7
V: TRBV28
D: -
CDR3: CASSPPPTQGSRQYF
DNA: TGTGCCAGCAGTCCCCCCCCGACCCAAGGTTCCAGGCAGTACTTC

size: -
J: TRBJ2-2
V: TRBV4-1
D: TRBD1
CDR3: CASSRQTGAGFNTGELFF
DNA: TGCGCCAGCAGCCGCCAGACAGGGGCAGGGTTCAACACCGGGGAGCTGTTTTTT

size: -
J: TRBJ2-7
V: TRBV4-3
D: TRBD1
CDR3: CASSQDTGDYEQYF
DNA: TGCGCCAGCAGCCAAGATACAGGGGACTACGAGCAGTACTTC

size: -
J: TRBJ2-5
V: TRBV5-6
D: TRBD1
CDR3: CASTPNRGLVETQYF
DNA: TGTGCCTCCACCCCCAACAGGGGCTTGGTGGAGACCCAGTACTTC

size: -
J: TRBJ1-1
V: TRBV5-1
D: TRBD1
CDR3: CASSLVQGLNTEAFF
DNA: TGCGCCAGCAGCTTGGTACAGGGGTTAAACACTGAAGCTTTCTTT

size: -
J: TRBJ2-7
V: TRBV10-3
D: -
CDR3: CAISGQVTSEQYF
DNA: TGTGCCATCAGTGGGCAGGTCACCTCCGAGCAGTACTTC

size: -
J: TRBJ1-3
V: TRBV4-3
D: TRBD1
CDR3: CASSVRTGSGNTIYF
DNA: TGCGCCAGCAGCGTCCGGACAGGCTCTGGAAACACCATATATTTT

size: -
J: TRBJ2-7
V: TRBV9
D: TRBD2
CDR3: CASSVGLAGNYEQYF
DNA: TGTGCCAGCAGCGTAGGACTAGCGGGGAACTACGAGCAGTACTTC

size: -
J: TRBJ2-5
V: TRBV5-8
D: TRBD1
CDR3: CASSDLDRARETQYF
DNA: TGTGCCAGCAGCGACCTAGACAGGGCTCGAGAGACCCAGTACTTC

size: -
J: TRBJ1-3
V: TRBV6-5
D: TRBD1
CDR3: CASLGGYTIYF
DNA: TGTGCCAGCCTAGGGGGCTACACCATATATTTT

size: -
J: TRBJ2-7
V: TRBV13
D: -
CDR3: CASSPPFSYEQYF
DNA: TGTGCCAGCAGCCCGCCATTCTCCTACGAGCAGTACTTC

size: -
J: TRBJ2-1
V: TRBV6-1
D: TRBD2
CDR3: CASSGISGGSYNEQFF
DNA: TGTGCCAGCAGTGGGATTAGCGGGGGCTCCTACAATGAGCAGTTCTTC

size: -
J: TRBJ2-2
V: TRBV7-6
D: -
CDR3: CASSLRGELFF
DNA: TGTGCCAGCAGCTTAAGGGGGGAGCTGTTTTTT

size: -
J: TRBJ1-6
V: TRBV30
D: -
CDR3: CAWTAGVNSPLHF
DNA: TGTGCCTGGACGGCAGGGGTAAATTCACCCCTCCACTTT

size: -
J: TRBJ2-7
V: TRBV30
D: -
CDR3: CAWRDRSREQYF
DNA: TGTGCCTGGAGGGACAGATCCCGCGAGCAGTACTTC

size: -
J: TRBJ2-6
V: TRBV9
D: -
CDR3: CASSGVSGSGANVLTF
DNA: TGTGCCAGCAGCGGGGTCAGCGGATCTGGGGCCAACGTCCTGACTTTC

size: once
J: TRBJ1-1
V: TRBV6-5
D: -
CDR3: CASSHPQGRSTEAFF
DNA: TGTGCCAGCAGCCATCCTCAGGGTAGGTCCACTGAAGCTTTCTTT

size: -
J: TRBJ1-1
V: TRBV7-2
D: -
CDR3: CASSNRGGGTEAFF
DNA: TGTGCCAGCAGCAACAGAGGGGGGGGCACTGAAGCTTTCTTT

size: medium-sized
J: TRBJ2-7
V: TRBV7-8
D: -
CDR3: CASSSWAGDEQYF
DNA: TGTGCCAGCAGCTCGTGGGCAGGGGACGAGCAGTACTTC

size: -
J: TRBJ1-3
V: TRBV7-2
D: -
CDR3: CASSFGGGRNTIYF
DNA: TGTGCCAGCAGCTTTGGGGGGGGTCGAAACACCATATATTTT

size: -
J: TRBJ2-3
V: TRBV19
D: TRBD2
CDR3: CASRLSGGSTDTQYF
DNA: TGTGCCAGTAGACTAAGCGGGGGGAGCACAGATACGCAGTATTTT

size: -
J: TRBJ2-3
V: TRBV5-6
D: -
CDR3: CASSLPGRTDTQYF
DNA: TGTGCCAGCAGCCTCCCGGGCCGCACAGATACGCAGTATTTT

size: -
J: TRBJ2-4
V: TRBV6-5
D: -
CDR3: CASRTQGRDIQYF
DNA: TGTGCCAGCAGGACACAGGGTAGAGACATTCAGTACTTC

size: -
J: TRBJ2-7
V: TRBV5-4
D: TRBD1
CDR3: CASRRSTTGGMFTPVF
DNA: TGTGCCAGCAGACGAAGCACGACAGGGGGCATGTTCACCCCCGTCTTC

size: -
J: TRBJ2-7
V: TRBV4-2
D: TRBD2
CDR3: CASSQAAGGLFYEQYF
DNA: TGTGCCAGCAGCCAAGCAGCGGGGGGACTTTTTTACGAGCAGTACTTC